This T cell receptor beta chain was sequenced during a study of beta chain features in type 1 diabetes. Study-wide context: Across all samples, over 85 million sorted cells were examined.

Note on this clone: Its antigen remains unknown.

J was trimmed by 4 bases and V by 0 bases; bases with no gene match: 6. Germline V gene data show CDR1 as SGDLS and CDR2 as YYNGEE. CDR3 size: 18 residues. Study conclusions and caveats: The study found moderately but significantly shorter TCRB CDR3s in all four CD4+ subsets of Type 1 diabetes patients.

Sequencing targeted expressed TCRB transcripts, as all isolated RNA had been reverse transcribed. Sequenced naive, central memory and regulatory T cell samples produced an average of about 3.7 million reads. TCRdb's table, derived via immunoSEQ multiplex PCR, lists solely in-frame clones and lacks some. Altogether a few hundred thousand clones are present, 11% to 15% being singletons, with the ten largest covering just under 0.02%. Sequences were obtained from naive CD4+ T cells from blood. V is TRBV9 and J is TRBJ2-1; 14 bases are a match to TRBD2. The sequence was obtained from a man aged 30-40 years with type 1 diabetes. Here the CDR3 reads CASSVVGTSGGTYNEQFF. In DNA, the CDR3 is TGTGCCAGCAGCGTAGTCGGGACTAGCGGGGGAACATACAATGAGCAGTTCTTC.